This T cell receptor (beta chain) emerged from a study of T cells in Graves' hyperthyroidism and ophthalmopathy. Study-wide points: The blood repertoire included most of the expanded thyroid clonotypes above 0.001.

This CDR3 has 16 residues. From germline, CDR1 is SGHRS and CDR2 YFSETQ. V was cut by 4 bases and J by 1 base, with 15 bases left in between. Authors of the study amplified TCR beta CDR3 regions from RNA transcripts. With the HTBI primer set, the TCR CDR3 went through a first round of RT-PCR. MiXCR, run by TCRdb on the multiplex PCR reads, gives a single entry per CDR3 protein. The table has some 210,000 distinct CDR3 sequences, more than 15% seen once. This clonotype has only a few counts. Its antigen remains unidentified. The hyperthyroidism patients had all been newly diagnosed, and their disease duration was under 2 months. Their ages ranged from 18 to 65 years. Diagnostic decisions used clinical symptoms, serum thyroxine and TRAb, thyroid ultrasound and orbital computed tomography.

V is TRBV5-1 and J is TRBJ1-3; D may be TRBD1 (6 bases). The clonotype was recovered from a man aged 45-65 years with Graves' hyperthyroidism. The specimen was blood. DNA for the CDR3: TGCGCCAGCAGCCTTCTACAGGGCTCTTCTGGAAACACCATATATTTT. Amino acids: CASSLLQGSSGNTIYF.